This T cell receptor (beta chain) appears in the sequencing data of a study of human T cells and chemical hapten exposure. At the level of the study: In the sensitization step, 2% DPC was placed on 2 cm by 2 cm of upper inner arm skin.

V was shortened by 5 bases and J by 3 bases, with 13 bases between the two germline ends. CDR1 and CDR2 from the germline V gene are SEHNR and FQNEAQ (reference sequence). The CDR3 loop spans 14 amino acids. TCRdb used MiXCR to reprocess the RACE reads, holding one entry per CDR3 protein. Among around 300,000 distinct CDR3 sequences listed, about 5.4% were seen once. The time point denotes: pre-sensitization, week 0. Documented treatment: therapeutic diphenylcyclopropenone sensitization with weekly scalp DPC. Blood was collected ahead of every patch test applied. Study findings and constraints: With patch test score, the counts of PT1 expanded TCRs showed a positive correlation. Versus controls, significantly more large CDR3 similarity clusters arose from expanded TCRs.

This clonotype has just a few counts. Its antigen is not known. The material was whole blood, obtained in connection with sensitization to the hapten diphenylcyclopropenone (DPC). This chain joins TRBV7-9 and TRBJ1-2; D possibly corresponds to TRBD1 (5 bases). The TCR sequence derives from a woman under 30 with alopecia areata. Some clones in this sample may be carry-over from other donors' samples. The CDR3 region is CASSPIQGYYGYTF. The CDR3 DNA follows: TGTGCCAGCAGCCCAATCCAGGGTTACTATGGCTACACCTTC.